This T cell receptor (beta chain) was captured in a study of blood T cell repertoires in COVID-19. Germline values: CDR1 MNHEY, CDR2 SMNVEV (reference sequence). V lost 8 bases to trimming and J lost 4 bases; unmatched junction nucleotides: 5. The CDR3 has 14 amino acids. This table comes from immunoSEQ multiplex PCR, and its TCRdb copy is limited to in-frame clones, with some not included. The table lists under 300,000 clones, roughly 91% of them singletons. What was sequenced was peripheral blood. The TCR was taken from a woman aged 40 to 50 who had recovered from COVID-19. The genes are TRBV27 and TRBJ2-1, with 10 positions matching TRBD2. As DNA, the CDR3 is TGTGCCAGCCAAGCGGGAGGGTGGTACAATGAGCAGTTCTTC. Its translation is CASQAGGWYNEQFF.